This TCR beta chain was sequenced in a study of T-cell memory formation after mild COVID-19. Study-wide context: Across donors, TCR clusters were largely donor specific. Findings and limits, study-wide: Cross-reactive memory apparently joined, as some responding clones appeared in pre-infection memory. Clones from the second wave (peaking day 37) had unconfirmed SARS-CoV-2 specificity. Day 15 to 85 contractors were CD4/CD8 balanced; later expanders leaned CD4+.

Each CDR3 protein gets one entry after TCRdb re-called the 5' RACE reads with MiXCR. The repertoire holds around 300,000 distinct CDR3 sequences, with roughly an eighth as singletons. As regards this clonotype: As yet, its antigen is unknown.

V lost 5 bases and J 5 bases, leaving 13 bases between the germline ends. The CDR3 runs to 14 residues. Germline CDR1 and CDR2: SGHTA and FQGNSA. The sample was PBMCs or a T cell subset sorted from them (not recorded which). V gene TRBV7-2 combines with J gene TRBJ2-4; the D gene is possibly TRBD2 (7 bases). The clonotype comes from a man aged 18 to 29 who had mild COVID-19 (a few samples of this study predate the infection). Cell type and time point are not known. Here the CDR3 DNA reads TGTGCCAGCAGCCCCCCCGGGGGGCAAAACATTCAGTACTTC. Translation gives CASSPPGGQNIQYF.